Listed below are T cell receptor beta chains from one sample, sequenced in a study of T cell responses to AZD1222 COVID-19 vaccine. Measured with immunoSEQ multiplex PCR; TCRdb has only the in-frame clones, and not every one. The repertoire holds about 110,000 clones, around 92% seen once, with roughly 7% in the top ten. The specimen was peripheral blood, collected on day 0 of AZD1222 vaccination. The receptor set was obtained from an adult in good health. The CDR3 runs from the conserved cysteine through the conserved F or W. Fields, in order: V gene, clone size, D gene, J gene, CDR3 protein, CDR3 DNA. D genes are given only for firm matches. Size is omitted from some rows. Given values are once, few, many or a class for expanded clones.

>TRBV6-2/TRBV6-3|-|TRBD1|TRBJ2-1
CASSPPGQGAREQFF
TGTGCCAGCAGTCCACCGGGACAGGGGGCCAGGGAGCAGTTCTTC
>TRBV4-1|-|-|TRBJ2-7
CASSQSTDPYSYEQYF
TGCGCCAGCAGCCAGTCGACAGACCCTTACTCCTACGAGCAGTACTTC
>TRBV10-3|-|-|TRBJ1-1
CAISVRGRHTEAFF
TGTGCCATCAGTGTAAGGGGGAGGCACACTGAAGCTTTCTTT
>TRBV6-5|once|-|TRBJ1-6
CASSSGGYNSPLHF
TGTGCCAGCAGTTCAGGTGGCTATAATTCACCCCTCCACTTT
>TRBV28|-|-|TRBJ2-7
CASTQLYEQYF
TGTGCCAGCACGCAGCTCTACGAGCAGTACTTC
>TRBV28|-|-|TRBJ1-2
CASTLGGSFRHGYTF
TGTGCCAGCACCCTTGGGGGGAGTTTCCGTCATGGCTACACCTTC
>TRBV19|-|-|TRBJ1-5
CASTSDRLNQPQHF
TGTGCCAGTACCTCAGACAGGTTAAATCAGCCCCAGCATTTT
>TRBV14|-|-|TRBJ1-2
CASSQKGTGGGERGYTF
TGTGCCAGCAGCCAAAAAGGGACCGGTGGAGGTGAAAGGGGCTACACCTTC
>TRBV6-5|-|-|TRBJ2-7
CASSPQGRGFYEQYF
TGTGCCAGCAGTCCACAGGGTAGGGGGTTTTACGAGCAGTACTTC
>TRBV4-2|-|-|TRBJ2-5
CASSQMGGPGETQYF
TGTGCCAGCAGCCAAATGGGGGGGCCGGGAGAGACCCAGTACTTC
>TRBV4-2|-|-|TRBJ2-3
CASSQDLSTDTQYF
TGTGCCAGCAGCCAAGATTTAAGCACAGATACGCAGTATTTT
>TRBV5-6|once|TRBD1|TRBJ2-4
CASSPGQGTIWNIQYF
TGTGCCAGCAGCCCAGGACAGGGGACGATTTGGAACATTCAGTACTTC
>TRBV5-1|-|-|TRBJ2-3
CASRTTSSTDTQYF
TGCGCCAGCAGAACTACTTCTAGCACAGATACGCAGTATTTT
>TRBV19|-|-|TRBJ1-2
CASAQTGIRDGYTF
TGTGCCAGTGCCCAGACAGGCATTAGGGATGGCTACACCTTC
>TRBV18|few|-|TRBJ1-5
CASSPGREQPQHF
TGTGCCAGCTCACCCGGGAGGGAACAGCCCCAGCATTTT
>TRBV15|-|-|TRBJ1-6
CATSRDMGNSPLHF
TGTGCCACCAGCAGAGATATGGGTAATTCACCCCTCCACTTT
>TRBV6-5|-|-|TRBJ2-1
CASTFHLGGGYEQFF
TGTGCCAGCACTTTTCACCTGGGCGGGGGCTATGAGCAGTTCTTC
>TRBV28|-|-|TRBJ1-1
CASKRGNTEAFF
TGTGCCAGCAAGAGGGGAAACACTGAAGCTTTCTTT
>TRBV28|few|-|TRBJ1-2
CASSNYGYTF
TGTGCCAGCAGCAACTATGGCTACACCTTC
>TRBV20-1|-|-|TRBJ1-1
CSRGKSTEAFF
TGCAGTCGGGGTAAGAGTACTGAAGCTTTCTTT
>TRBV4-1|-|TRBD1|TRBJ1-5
CASSPGQGKQPQHF
TGCGCCAGCAGCCCGGGACAGGGCAAACAGCCCCAGCATTTT
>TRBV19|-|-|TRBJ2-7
CASSIAGVYEQYF
TGTGCCAGTAGTATAGCAGGGGTCTACGAGCAGTACTTC
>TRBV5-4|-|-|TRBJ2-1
CASSLGSNSEQFF
TGTGCCAGCAGCTTGGGAAGTAACTCAGAGCAGTTCTTC
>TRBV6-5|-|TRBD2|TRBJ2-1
CASSFLAGDYNEQFF
TGTGCCAGCAGTTTTCTAGCGGGGGATTACAATGAGCAGTTCTTC
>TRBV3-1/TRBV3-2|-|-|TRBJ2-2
CASHARGQSNTGELFF
TGTGCCAGCCACGCCCGGGGACAAAGCAACACCGGGGAGCTGTTTTTT
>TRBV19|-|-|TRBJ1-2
CASSIRPGGGYTF
TGTGCCAGTAGTATTCGACCGGGAGGGGGCTACACCTTC
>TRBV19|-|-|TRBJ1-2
CASSIHTDYGYTF
TGTGCCAGTAGTATACACACCGACTATGGCTACACCTTC
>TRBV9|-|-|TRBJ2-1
CASSPQPGVYNEQFF
TGTGCCAGCAGCCCTCAACCGGGGGTCTACAATGAGCAGTTCTTC